Included here is one T cell receptor (beta chain) sequence, with context. The CDR3 has 16 residues. Losses at the gene ends were 2 bases for V and 4 bases for J; bases not matched to a gene: 7. CDR1 and CDR2 from the germline V gene are MNHNS and SASEGT. PCR employed 60 Vbeta and 13 Jbeta primers. Clones were read by immunoSEQ multiplex PCR, and TCRdb kept only the in-frame ones, dropping some. The sample shows under 200,000 clones, 80% to 85% of them seen only once. The data stem from a study of cytomegalovirus exposure and HLA in healthy donors. The clonotype comes from a girl aged 2 to 9 in good health and CMV-seropositive. This chain joins TRBV6-1 and TRBJ2-2; TRBD1 aligns across 7 bases. Sequenced material: PBMCs. The CDR3 coding sequence is TGTGCCAGCAGTGAATCCTATAGGGGGCTCACCGGGGAGCTGTTTTTT. This encodes CASSESYRGLTGELFF.